This T cell receptor (beta chain) was documented in a study of T-cell reconstitution after alpha-beta-depleted transplantation in children. Study-wide results and limits: Some patients owed their high day-60 TCRbeta diversity to surviving recipient T cells and thymic progenitors. After transplant, at about two months, alpha-beta T cells were reportedly derived from several hundred expanded graft clones. Most T-cell counts and diversity one year after the transplant came from T cells that were newly produced.

This clonotype was seen at least ten times. Antigen: not known. The authors prepared the TCRbeta library with unique molecular identifiers. MiXCR, applied by TCRdb to the PCR reads, yields one record per CDR3 protein. This repertoire shows fewer than 700,000 distinct CDR3 sequences, under 30% found once; its top ten account for 14%. Unmatched junction bases numbered 5, after V lost 3 bases and J lost 3 bases. The germline gives CDR1 SQVTM, CDR2 ANQGSEA. The CDR3 is made up of 14 amino acids. The material sequenced was PBMCs, mostly from graft donor cells, taken 360 days after TCRalphabeta/CD19-depleted stem cell transplant. This TCR came from a boy under two years old who had a stem cell transplant for acute myeloid leukemia, so the T cells may come from the graft donor. This chain joins TRBV29-1 and TRBJ2-1, with TRBD2 identical over 7 bases. CDR3: CSVEGRDYYNEQFF. The CDR3 DNA is TGCAGCGTTGAGGGCCGGGACTACTACAATGAGCAGTTCTTC.